This is a list of T cell receptor beta chains from one sample in a study of blood T cell repertoires in COVID-19. Libraries were prepared by immunoSEQ multiplex PCR; TCRdb keeps only in-frame clonotypes and omits some of them. The sample carries around 200,000 clones, about 87% recorded once. Material: peripheral blood. These TCRs come from a man in his forties or fifties with active or convalescent COVID-19. CDR3s include the opening cysteine and the closing phenylalanine or tryptophan. The D gene is left open where the match is weak. Size is omitted from some rows. Given values are once, few, many or a class for expanded clones.

J	size	V	D	DNA	CDR3
TRBJ2-1	.	TRBV30	TRBD1	TGTGCCTGGAGCGGACAGGTATTGGGTGAGCAGTTCTTC	CAWSGQVLGEQFF
TRBJ1-6	.	TRBV5-5	.	TGTGCCAGCAGCTCAGGCGGGGTTGAAGCCTCACCCCTCCACTTT	CASSSGGVEASPLHF
TRBJ1-3	.	TRBV2	.	TGTGCCAGCAGTGAAGCAGGGGCTGGAAACACCATATATTTT	CASSEAGAGNTIYF
TRBJ2-2	.	TRBV5-4	.	TGTGCCAGCACCTCGTGGGGAGGGAACACCGGGGAGCTGTTTTTT	CASTSWGGNTGELFF
TRBJ2-5	.	TRBV4-2	.	TGTGCCAGCAGCCTTAAAACTACACAAGAGACCCAGTACTTC	CASSLKTTQETQYF
TRBJ2-3	.	TRBV5-1	.	TGCGCCAGCAGCTTGGTCCCAGGTCCGACAGATACGCAGTATTTT	CASSLVPGPTDTQYF
TRBJ1-5	.	TRBV6-2/TRBV6-3	TRBD1	TGTGCCAGCAGTTACATACAGGGGTACGGTCAGCCCCAGCATTTT	CASSYIQGYGQPQHF
TRBJ2-3	.	TRBV7-5	.	TGTGCCAGAAGCTTAGTTGCTAGCGGGGGGGCCTTCGATACGCAGTATTTT	CARSLVASGGAFDTQYF
TRBJ1-2	.	TRBV5-1	TRBD1	TGCGCCAGCAGCACCGGGACAGGGATCTATGGCTACACCTTC	CASSTGTGIYGYTF
TRBJ2-5	.	TRBV2	TRBD1	TGTGCCAGCTCTACAGGGGGGCTGGAGACCCAGTACTTC	CASSTGGLETQYF
TRBJ2-7	once	TRBV3-1/TRBV3-2	.	TGTGCCAGCAGCCAAGATCCGGCCAGGGGCCCTAATCTTTCCTTC	CASSQDPARGPNLSF
TRBJ1-2	once	TRBV2	.	TGTGCCAGCAGTAAGGGGGTTGGCTACACCTTC	CASSKGVGYTF
TRBJ1-1	.	TRBV19	TRBD1	TGTGCCAGTAGTATAACCGGGACAGGGATGAACACTGAAGCTTTCTTT	CASSITGTGMNTEAFF
TRBJ2-5	.	TRBV4-2	.	TGTGCCAGCAGCCAAGTGGGCCAGGGGGGAAGAGAGACCCAGTACTTC	CASSQVGQGGRETQYF
TRBJ2-7	.	TRBV15	.	TGTGCCACCAGCAGAGCATCAGACTACGAGCAGTACTTC	CATSRASDYEQYF
TRBJ2-1	.	TRBV24-1	TRBD1	TGTGCCACCGGAGGGACAGGGAACAATGAGCAGTTCTTC	CATGGTGNNEQFF
TRBJ2-4	.	TRBV25-1	.	TGTGCCAGCGCTAACCGGGATCATAGCACTGCCAAAAACATTCAGTACTTC	CASANRDHSTAKNIQYF
TRBJ2-3	.	TRBV7-9	TRBD2	TGTGCCAGCAGCTTAGGGACTAGCGGGGGGGCAGATACGCAGTATTTT	CASSLGTSGGADTQYF
TRBJ1-6	.	TRBV28	TRBD1	TGTGCCAGCAGTGTCGACAGGGCTGGGACTTCACCCCTCCACTTT	CASSVDRAGTSPLHF
TRBJ1-2	.	TRBV19	TRBD1	TGTGCCAGTACAGGGGGATCGAGCTATGGCTACACCTTC	CASTGGSSYGYTF